This T cell receptor beta chain derives from a study of blood T cell repertoires in COVID-19. Overall study: Material from acute and convalescent COVID-19 was sourced from the United States, Italy and Spain. T cells, B-cell-depleted T cells, or PBMCs supplied cDNA or gDNA.

The authors' processing: Amplification from reference gene primers served as the basis for estimated nucleated cell counts. Data came from immunoSEQ multiplex PCR; TCRdb stores just in-frame clones and leaves some out. V, J and clone size are those of that table, while D and trimming were read from the DNA. The top ten hold roughly 15% of the sample, which has fewer than 300,000 clones, about 85% seen once. Material for sequencing was peripheral blood. The sequence derives from a human donor in a cohort sampled during active COVID-19.

The CDR3 loop is CASSPRWLAGDEQFF. The CDR3 nucleotides read TGTGCCAGCAGCCCTAGGTGGCTAGCGGGAGACGAGCAGTTCTTC. The chain links TRBV9 to TRBJ2-1; 10 bases map to TRBD2. CDR3 length equals 15 residues. After removal of 4 bases from V and 10 bases from J, the junction contained 11 bases not matched to a gene. CDR1 is SGDLS, CDR2 YYNGEE, per germline. The full variable domain, completed using reference TRBV9 and TRBJ2-1, is DSGVTQTPKHLITATGQRVTLRCSPRSGDLSVYWYQQSLDQGLQFLIQYYNGEERAKGNILERFSAQQFPDLHSELNLSSLELGDSALYFCASSPRWLAGDEQFFGPGTRLTVL.